The 10 T cell receptor beta chains given below trace back to one sample, sequenced in a study of blood T cell repertoires in COVID-19. Measured with immunoSEQ multiplex PCR; TCRdb has only the in-frame clones, and not every one. The profile covers approximately 170,000 clones, with about four fifths appearing a single time and roughly 11% taken by the ten largest. Material for sequencing was peripheral blood. The source of these receptors is a man aged 70 or older with active or convalescent COVID-19.

This clone was picked up a small number of times. The chain uses TRBV30 and TRBJ1-1, with 9 bases identical to TRBD1. The germline CDR1 and CDR2 sequences are GTSNPN and SVGIG (reference sequence). CDR3 length: 13 residues. After removal of 5 bases from V and 4 bases from J, the junction contained 5 bases not matched to a gene. The CDR3 is CAWDRGWGTEAFF. DNA of the CDR3: TGTGCCTGGGACAGGGGGTGGGGCACTGAAGCTTTCTTT.

This clone has more than one count but fewer than ten. The rearrangement joins TRBV19 to TRBJ1-1; 7 bases fit TRBD1. The V segment lost 7 bases and the J segment 7 bases; nucleotides outside the gene matches: 9. Germline V gives CDR1 LNHDA, CDR2 SQIVND (reference sequence). The CDR3 has 13 residues. CDR3 sequence: CASTPAWDSEAFF. The DNA of the CDR3 is TGTGCCAGTACCCCTGCCTGGGACAGTGAAGCTTTCTTT.

The chain couples TRBV3-1 (or the pseudogene TRBV3-2) to TRBJ1-1; TRBD1 is a possible D gene (5 bases). Deletions cut 4 bases from V and 1 base from J, with 13 bases between. The CDR3 sequence is 15 residues long. Germline-derived CDR1 and CDR2 are LGHDT and YNNKEL (reference sequence). The CDR3 spells CASSPRQLRNTEAFF. The CDR3 DNA is TGTGCCAGCAGCCCGCGACAGCTTAGGAACACTGAAGCTTTCTTT.

This clone appeared a few times. The chain couples TRBV4-3 to TRBJ1-4; the D is unclear. In germline, CDR1 is LGHNA, CDR2 YSLEER. The CDR3 runs to 11 residues. The germline V and J ends were trimmed by 3 bases and 13 bases, with 9 bases remaining between them. This chain's CDR3 is CASSQRGRLFF. As DNA, the CDR3 is TGCGCCAGCAGCCAGCGCGGGAGACTGTTTTTT.

The chain links TRBV24-1 to TRBJ2-3; 8 bases are a match to TRBD2. Germline lookup yields CDR1 KGHDR and CDR2 SFDVKD. The CDR3 loop spans 15 amino acids. Unmatched junction bases numbered 8, after V lost 10 bases and J lost 0 bases. Here the CDR3 reads CATGASGLSTDTQYF. The CDR3 bases are TGTGCCACGGGGGCTAGCGGGCTCAGCACAGATACGCAGTATTTT.

V gene TRBV6-4 combines with J gene TRBJ1-1; maybe TRBD1 (6 bases). V was shortened by 4 bases and J by 4 bases, with 13 bases between the two germline ends. The CDR3 is 14 amino acids. From germline, CDR1 is MRHNA and CDR2 SNTAGT. The CDR3 DNA reads TGTGCCAGCAGTGCTGGGGTAGGGGGCACTGAAGCTTTCTTT. Translating gives CASSAGVGGTEAFF.

The rearrangement joins TRBV18 to TRBJ1-1; D might be TRBD1 (6 bases). The length of the CDR3 is 13 residues. Germline loops: CDR1 KGHSH, CDR2 LQKENI. Between the trimmed V and J ends, which lost 6 bases and 7 bases, there was a span of 15 bases. Written as DNA, the CDR3 is TGTGCCAGCTCCCTTGGACAGCTCCTTGAAGCTTTCTTT. Residues: CASSLGQLLEAFF.

The rearrangement joins TRBV6-6 to TRBJ1-1, with TRBD1 as a possible D gene (6 bases). This CDR3 is 11 amino acids long. Germline V lookup: CDR1 MNHNY, CDR2 SVGAGI (reference sequence). V was cut by 3 bases and J by 8 bases, with 7 bases left in between. In DNA, the CDR3 is TGTGCCAGCAGTTATAGGGGGGAAGCTTTCTTT. Translating it yields CASSYRGEAFF.

V gene TRBV6-5 combines with J gene TRBJ2-1; D perhaps matches TRBD1 (5 bases). The CDR3 loop spans 14 amino acids. V was shortened by 7 bases and J by 0 bases, with 10 bases between the two germline ends. Per germline, CDR1 MNHEY and CDR2 SVGAGI. The CDR3 DNA sequence: TGTGCCAGCAAACAGGCAAGCTCCTACAATGAGCAGTTCTTC. It specifies CASKQASSYNEQFF.

The V and J genes are TRBV5-5 and TRBJ2-7; tentative D call: TRBD1 (6 bases). CDR3 length: 14 amino acids. Germline V lookup: CDR1 SGHKS, CDR2 YYEKEE (reference sequence). V dropped 3 bases and J dropped 3 bases, with 13 bases sitting between them. The CDR3: CASSWGPGNYEQYF. In DNA, the CDR3 is TGTGCCAGCAGCTGGGGGCCGGGGAACTACGAGCAGTACTTC.